One and the same sample provided the 10 T cell receptor beta chains below, sequenced in a study of T-cell reconstitution after alpha-beta-depleted transplantation in children. The library targeted TCRbeta and was prepared with unique molecular identifiers. From the PCR reads, TCRdb called clonotypes with MiXCR, one entry per CDR3 protein. The sample has 190,000 or so distinct CDR3 sequences, 6.3% seen once. The starting material was PBMCs, obtained before TCRalphabeta/CD19-depleted stem cell transplant. The receptor source for this set is a girl under three years old with combined immunodeficiency, due to receive a stem cell transplant.

This clonotype was seen more than once but under ten times. The chain combines TRBV7-9 with TRBJ2-7; the D gene is possibly TRBD2 (5 bases). V gave up 8 bases and J gave up 3 bases, with 14 bases separating them. CDR3 length equals 13 residues. Germline-derived CDR1 and CDR2 are SEHNR and FQNEAQ (reference sequence). The CDR3: CASESSRNYEQYF. The CDR3 DNA follows: TGTGCCAGCGAGTCTAGCAGGAACTACGAGCAGTACTTC.

The chain links TRBV29-1 to TRBJ2-6; D is perhaps TRBD1 (5 bases). Germline CDR1 and CDR2: SQVTM and ANQGSEA. The CDR3 covers 17 residues. V gave up 0 bases and J gave up 0 bases, with 12 bases separating them. The CDR3 here is CSVEDLTAPSGANVLTF. DNA of the CDR3: TGCAGCGTTGAAGATCTGACAGCCCCCTCTGGGGCCAACGTCCTGACTTTC. The full variable domain, completed using reference TRBV29-1 and TRBJ2-6, is SAVISQKPSRDICQRGTSLTIQCQVDSQVTMMFWYRQQPGQSLTLIATANQGSEATYESGFVIDKFPISRPNLTFSTLTVSNMSPEDSSIYLCSVEDLTAPSGANVLTFGAGSRLTVL.

This clonotype was recorded at least ten times. The gene calls are TRBV7-2 and TRBJ2-1; 13 positions match TRBD2. There are 16 residues in the CDR3. The germline CDR1 and CDR2 sequences are SGHTA and FQGNSA. V lost 5 bases and J lost 7; bases outside the gene matches: 8. The CDR3 here is CASSPKGTSGKNEQFF. CDR3 sequence (DNA): TGTGCCAGCAGCCCCAAAGGGACTAGCGGGAAGAATGAGCAGTTCTTC.

This clonotype was observed many times. This chain joins TRBV7-9 and TRBJ2-7, with a weak D call TRBD2 (6 bases). Per germline, CDR1 SEHNR and CDR2 FQNEAQ (reference sequence). The V end lost 3 bases, the J end lost 0 bases, and 12 bases lay between the germline ends. The CDR3 covers 15 residues. CDR3 nucleotides: TGTGCCAGCAGCTTTCAGGAGGGAGTCTCCTACGAGCAGTACTTC. Its protein is CASSFQEGVSYEQYF.

This clonotype was seen at least ten times. V is TRBV10-3 and J is TRBJ2-7, with D unresolved. The length of the CDR3 is 15 residues. The ends were cut back, 4 bases at V and 0 bases at J, with 13 bases in the middle. Germline lookup yields CDR1 ENHRY and CDR2 SYGVKD. The CDR3 loop is CAISGGDSASYEQYF. Written as DNA, the CDR3 is TGTGCCATCAGTGGCGGAGACTCGGCCTCCTACGAGCAGTACTTC.

This clonotype was found many times. The V gene is TRBV4-1, the J gene TRBJ2-7, with D perhaps TRBD2 (6 bases). Trimming removed 4 bases from V and 5 bases from J, with 15 bases in between. CDR3 length: 14 amino acids. CDR1 is MGHRA, CDR2 YSYEKL, per germline. The CDR3 spells CASSLGSRVDEQYF. The CDR3, as DNA: TGCGCCAGCAGCCTCGGGAGTAGGGTAGACGAGCAGTACTTC.

This clonotype occurred many times. The rearrangement links TRBV29-1 to TRBJ1-4; D perhaps matches TRBD1 (6 bases). Germline V lookup: CDR1 SQVTM, CDR2 ANQGSEA. This CDR3 spans 14 amino acids. The V end was cut by 6 bases, the J end by 0 bases, with 11 bases between. In DNA form, the CDR3 reads TGCAGCGTGGCACCAGGGGCAACTAATGAAAAACTGTTTTTT. This translates into CSVAPGATNEKLFF.

This clonotype showed up many times. The chain joins TRBV27 to TRBJ1-1; D is ambiguous. Germline assignment: CDR1 MNHEY and CDR2 SMNVEV (reference sequence). The CDR3 sequence is 11 residues long. Trimming removed 4 bases at V and 6 bases at J, with 6 bases between. The CDR3 reads CASSSFSEAFF. DNA for the CDR3: TGTGCCAGCAGTTCGTTCTCTGAAGCTTTCTTT.

At least ten counts were recorded for this clonotype. The J gene is TRBJ2-2, the V gene TRBV11-1; D is unclear. The CDR3 spans 12 residues. Germline V gene sequence: CDR1 SGHAT, CDR2 FQDESV (reference sequence). V was pared by 4 bases and J by 4 bases, with 4 bases between. The DNA of the CDR3 is TGTGCCAGCAGCTCGGTCACCGGGGAGCTGTTTTTT. This gives the protein CASSSVTGELFF.

A word on this clonotype: This may stem from a read error, because a much larger clone lies one nucleotide away. This chain uses TRBV3-1 with TRBJ2-7, with 10 bases that match TRBD1. The length of the CDR3 is 15 residues. Looked up from germline, CDR1 is LGHDT and CDR2 is YNNKEL (reference sequence). The CDR3 DNA follows: TGTGCCTGCAGCACTAGACAGGGGGCTTTCTACGAGCAGTACTTC. Translation gives CACSTRQGAFYEQYF.